Presented here are 8 T cell receptor beta chains from one specimen sequenced in a study of CD8+ T cells in alopecia areata. Collection of lesional scalp punch biopsies and peripheral blood was performed in alopecia areata patients. Extraction and reverse transcription of RNA yielded cDNA as the sequencing template. TCRdb keeps only in-frame clones here, not all; method: immunoSEQ multiplex PCR. The sample consists of approximately 9,300 clones, roughly three fifths of them appearing once. The sample consisted of skin. These receptors were taken from a human donor with alopecia areata.

The gene calls are TRBV5-4 and TRBJ2-1; 10 positions agree with TRBD2. This CDR3 comprises 15 residues. The trim removed 4 bases at V and 4 bases at J, leaving 5 bases unmatched. The germline CDR1 and CDR2 sequences are SGHNT and YYREEE (reference sequence). CDR3 loop: CASSQGLAHYNEQFF. The CDR3 DNA reads as TGTGCCAGCAGCCAGGGACTAGCGCATTACAATGAGCAGTTCTTC.

The J gene is TRBJ1-1, the V gene TRBV7-9; D remains unclear. The V gene lost 0 bases and the J gene lost 6 bases, with 5 bases spanning the gap. This CDR3 comprises 12 residues. Germline CDR1 SEHNR, CDR2 FQNEAQ (reference sequence). The CDR3 sequence is CASSLAVAEAFF. CDR3 bases: TGTGCCAGCAGCTTAGCAGTCGCTGAAGCTTTCTTT.

The V gene is TRBV6-5, the J gene TRBJ2-1; no definite D call. Trimming left V 4 bases short and J 9 bases short, with 7 bases between. This CDR3 spans 11 amino acids. Germline V gene data show CDR1 as MNHEY and CDR2 as SVGAGI. CDR3 region: CASSLRSEQFF. The CDR3 DNA sequence: TGTGCCAGCAGTTTACGCAGTGAGCAGTTCTTC.

The chain carries TRBV7-3 and TRBJ2-1, with 9 bases that match TRBD2. In germline, CDR1 is SGHTA, CDR2 FQGTGA. This CDR3 has 19 residues. The V and J ends lost 2 bases and 1 base, in that order; junction bases with no gene match: 12. This CDR3 reads CASSLVGGGLAGSYNEQFF. The CDR3 bases are TGTGCCAGCAGCTTAGTCGGGGGTGGTCTAGCGGGGTCCTACAATGAGCAGTTCTTC.

The chain's CDR3 is CASQRGNYGYTF. The CDR3 DNA is TGTGCCAGCCAACGTGGGAACTATGGCTACACCTTC. The chain employs TRBV5-5 and TRBJ1-2; the D is unclear. The CDR3 has 12 residues. Germline lookup yields CDR1 SGHKS and CDR2 YYEKEE (reference sequence). The V gene lost 7 bases and the J gene lost 2 bases, with 9 bases spanning the gap.

The chain employs TRBV2 and TRBJ2-2, with D hard to call. Looked up from germline, CDR1 is SNHLY and CDR2 is FYNNEI. The CDR3 is 15 amino acids. The V end was cut by 3 bases, the J end by 5 bases, with 13 bases between. The CDR3 sequence: CASSDPRHTTGELFF. In DNA, the CDR3 is TGTGCCAGCAGTGACCCAAGACACACAACCGGGGAGCTGTTTTTT.

This rearrangement joins TRBV29-1 to TRBJ2-5; the D gene is possibly TRBD2 (6 bases). Between the trimmed V and J ends, which lost 4 bases and 2 bases, there was a span of 14 bases. The germline CDR1 and CDR2 sequences are SQVTM and ANQGSEA. The CDR3 runs to 14 residues. In DNA form, the CDR3 reads TGCAGCGTTGTGGAGGGGCTGAGGCAAGAGACCCAGTACTTC. Its protein is CSVVEGLRQETQYF.

The J gene is TRBJ1-2, the V gene TRBV6-5; no firm D call. Germline CDR1 MNHEY, CDR2 SVGAGI. The CDR3 runs 15 residues. Trimming took 5 bases from V and 7 from J, leaving 20 bases between them. CDR3 nucleotide sequence: TGTGCCAGCAGTCTCCAGGCGTGGCTAGGAGGTGGCTACACCTTC. Protein sequence: CASSLQAWLGGGYTF.